These 18 T cell receptor beta chains were sequenced from one sample in a study of blood T cell repertoires in COVID-19. Clones were sequenced by immunoSEQ multiplex PCR, and TCRdb holds only the in-frame ones, with some missing. The repertoire consists of about 200,000 clones, with approximately 87% occurring once and the leading ten covering over 2%. Sequences were obtained from peripheral blood. All receptors derive from a woman aged 50 to 65 with acute or convalescent COVID-19.

The chain employs TRBV5-1 and TRBJ2-2; the match to TRBD2 covers 8 bases. With V trimmed by 1 base and J by 6 bases, 2 bases remained unmatched. The CDR3 length is 14 residues. Germline CDR1 reads SGHRS; CDR2 reads YFSETQ. CDR3 sequence: CASSLQTSAGELFF. CDR3 in DNA: TGCGCCAGCAGCTTGCAGACTAGCGCCGGGGAGCTGTTTTTT.

V and J are TRBV7-9 and TRBJ1-1; 8 bases agree with TRBD1. CDR1 SEHNR and CDR2 FQNEAQ come from the germline V gene (reference sequence). The CDR3 runs 13 residues. V lost 6 bases to trimming and J lost 5 bases; unmatched junction nucleotides: 5. The CDR3, as DNA: TGTGCCAGCAGACCGACAGGGGTTACTGAAGCTTTCTTT. The encoded protein is CASRPTGVTEAFF.

Details on this clone: The identical CDR3 is also encoded by other nucleotide sequences in the sample. CDR3 in amino acids: CASSLRGEAFF. The DNA of the CDR3 is TGTGCCAGCAGTTTAAGGGGAGAAGCTTTCTTT. This chain joins TRBV12-3 or TRBV12-4 and TRBJ1-1; TRBD1 might be the D (5 bases). V was cut by 2 bases and J by 8 bases, with 6 bases left in between. The CDR3 extends over 11 amino acids.

A single count supports this clone. The rearrangement links TRBV4-1 to TRBJ2-7, with 9 bases identical to TRBD1. This CDR3 has 17 amino acids. The ends lost 4 bases at V and 3 bases at J; junction bases unmatched: 13. CDR1 MGHRA and CDR2 YSYEKL come from the germline V gene. CDR3 region: CASSPYLQGARYYEQYF. In DNA form, the CDR3 reads TGCGCCAGCAGCCCGTATTTACAGGGGGCCCGCTACTACGAGCAGTACTTC.

This clone was seen only a few times. The chain combines TRBV11-2 with TRBJ1-5; D possibly corresponds to TRBD1 (5 bases). V shed 5 bases and J shed 13 bases, with 9 bases lying between them. Looked up from germline, CDR1 is SGHAT and CDR2 is FQNNGV. The CDR3 is 10 residues long. The CDR3 here is CASSLGGQHF. CDR3 nucleotide sequence: TGTGCCAGCAGCCTTGGGGGGCAGCATTTT.

The rearrangement joins TRBV6-5 to TRBJ2-1; 8 bases map to TRBD1. The trim removed 2 bases at V and 7 bases at J, leaving 10 bases unmatched. This CDR3 is built from 16 residues. The germline gives CDR1 MNHEY, CDR2 SVGAGI. The CDR3 loop is CASSYRGTGEGNEQFF. The CDR3, as DNA: TGTGCCAGCAGTTACAGGGGGACAGGAGAGGGAAATGAGCAGTTCTTC.

This clone came up once. The CDR3: CASSQSIRSANTGELFF. Here the CDR3 DNA reads TGCGCCAGCAGCCAATCGATTCGCAGCGCGAACACCGGGGAGCTGTTTTTT. V gene TRBV4-1 combines with J gene TRBJ2-2; D is uncertain. CDR1 and CDR2 from the germline V gene are MGHRA and YSYEKL. V dropped 2 bases and J dropped 0 bases, with 13 bases sitting between them. The CDR3 totals 17 residues.

The chain links TRBV25-1 to TRBJ2-7; D gene uncertain. CDR3 length: 14 residues. Deletions cut 3 bases from V and 1 base from J, with 10 bases between. Germline CDR1 reads MGHDK; CDR2 reads SYGVNS. CDR3 sequence (DNA): TGTGCCAGCAGTGACCGGGTCCGGTCCTACGAGCAGTACTTC. Encoded protein: CASSDRVRSYEQYF.

The rearrangement joins TRBV27 to TRBJ1-1; the D gene is possibly TRBD1 (5 bases). The CDR3 covers 15 residues. The V gene's germline CDR1 is MNHEY and CDR2 SMNVEV (reference sequence). With 5 bases removed from V and 0 bases from J, the gap between germline ends came to 13 bases. This CDR3 is CASSRSTDMNTEAFF. As DNA, the CDR3 is TGTGCCAGCAGTCGATCGACGGACATGAACACTGAAGCTTTCTTT.

This clone was counted a single time. The chain combines TRBV28 with TRBJ2-7; D is possibly TRBD1 (6 bases). The CDR3 extends over 14 amino acids. With 8 bases removed from V and 5 bases from J, the gap between germline ends came to 19 bases. Germline V CDR1 and CDR2: MDHEN, SYDVKM. The CDR3 protein is CASHRTGKGNEQYF. The CDR3 coding sequence is TGTGCCAGCCACCGAACAGGGAAAGGGAACGAGCAGTACTTC.

V gene TRBV7-3 combines with J gene TRBJ2-7, with 9 bases matching TRBD1. V lost 4 bases to trimming and J lost 0 bases; unmatched junction nucleotides: 4. There are 15 residues in the CDR3. Germline CDR1 is SGHTA and CDR2 is FQGTGA. The CDR3 loop is CASSSGTGSSYEQYF. The DNA for the CDR3 is TGTGCCAGCAGCTCCGGGACAGGGAGCTCCTACGAGCAGTACTTC.

This clone was detected a few times. The gene calls are TRBV14 and TRBJ1-5; no reliable D call. In germline, CDR1 is SGHDN, CDR2 FVKESK. This CDR3 comprises 13 residues. V lost 0 bases and J 7 bases, leaving 7 bases between the germline ends. The CDR3 coding sequence is TGTGCCAGCAGCCAAGATAGGAGACAGCCCCAGCATTTT. Protein: CASSQDRRQPQHF.

The chain combines TRBV27 with TRBJ2-5; 11 positions match TRBD2. The CDR3 covers 16 residues. Germline-derived CDR1 and CDR2 are MNHEY and SMNVEV (reference sequence). V lost 4 bases to trimming and J lost 7 bases; unmatched junction nucleotides: 11. The CDR3 DNA is TGTGCCAGCAGTTCGGATAGCGGGGGGGCTGGCGTGACCCAGTACTTC. It translates to CASSSDSGGAGVTQYF.

This chain connects TRBV5-4 to TRBJ2-1, with D tentatively TRBD2 (6 bases). Germline assignment: CDR1 SGHNT and CDR2 YYREEE (reference sequence). V dropped 2 bases and J dropped 8 bases, with 8 bases sitting between them. The CDR3 extends over 12 amino acids. This chain's CDR3 is CASSFGGDEQFF. The DNA of the CDR3 is TGTGCCAGCAGCTTCGGGGGAGATGAGCAGTTCTTC.

This clone has only one observation. V usage is TRBV7-2 and J usage is TRBJ2-3; a weak D match, TRBD2 (6 bases). This CDR3 spans 15 amino acids. The germline V and J ends were trimmed by 3 bases and 1 base, with 11 bases remaining between them. Germline V lookup: CDR1 SGHTA, CDR2 FQGNSA. CDR3 nucleotide sequence: TGTGCCAGCAGCTTCGGGAGTGCGGGCACAGATACGCAGTATTTT. Translated, it gives CASSFGSAGTDTQYF.

J is TRBJ2-1 and V is TRBV7-2; D gene uncertain. CDR1 SGHTA and CDR2 FQGNSA come from the germline V gene. This CDR3 is 16 amino acids long. The V and J ends lost 1 base and 3 bases respectively, with 13 bases between them. The CDR3 nucleotides read TGTGCCAGCAGCTTAGTTGGATTAGCCAACTACAATGAGCAGTTCTTC. Amino acid sequence: CASSLVGLANYNEQFF. Filled out from reference TRBV7-2 and TRBJ2-1, the complete variable domain reads GAGVSQSPSNKVTEKGKDVELRCDPISGHTALYWYRQSLGQGLEFLIYFQGNSAPDKSGLPSDRFSAERTGGSVSTLTIQRTQQEDSAVYLCASSLVGLANYNEQFFGPGTRLTVL.

This clone has only one observation. V is TRBV24-1 and J is TRBJ1-1; D is uncertain. The germline V and J ends were trimmed by 5 bases and 1 base, with 4 bases remaining between them. This CDR3 is built from 12 residues. The germline gives CDR1 KGHDR, CDR2 SFDVKD. This CDR3 reads CATSAENTEAFF. Written as DNA, the CDR3 is TGTGCCACCAGTGCAGAGAACACTGAAGCTTTCTTT.

This chain connects TRBV6-5 to TRBJ1-5; possible D gene TRBD1, 6 bases. Germline assignment: CDR1 MNHEY and CDR2 SVGAGI. The CDR3 is made up of 16 amino acids. V was shortened by 0 bases and J by 5 bases, with 14 bases between the two germline ends. CDR3 region: CASSYSRQAGHQPQHF. CDR3 coding DNA: TGTGCCAGCAGTTACTCGAGACAGGCAGGGCATCAGCCCCAGCATTTT.